The clone carrying this T cell receptor beta chain was seen just once. This entry comes from a study of metastatic and nonmetastatic thyroid tumors. Until they underwent thyroid surgery, no patient had received any treatment. TCRdb re-analyzed the PCR reads through MiXCR. The table has about 40,000 clones, about 15% seen once. The length of the CDR3 is 15 residues. V was clipped by 0 bases and J by 4 bases, with 10 bases between them. Germline V gene lookup returns CDR1 MGHRA and CDR2 YSYEKL. The sequenced sample consisted of blood. This chain links TRBV4-1 with TRBJ1-3; a possible D gene is TRBD1 (5 bases). The source is a female donor with papillary thyroid cancer or a benign thyroid nodule (not recorded which). Some clones in this sample may be carry-over from other donors' samples. CDR3 region: CASSQEDRIGNTIYF. The DNA of the CDR3 is TGCGCCAGCAGCCAAGAAGACAGAATAGGAAACACCATATATTTT.